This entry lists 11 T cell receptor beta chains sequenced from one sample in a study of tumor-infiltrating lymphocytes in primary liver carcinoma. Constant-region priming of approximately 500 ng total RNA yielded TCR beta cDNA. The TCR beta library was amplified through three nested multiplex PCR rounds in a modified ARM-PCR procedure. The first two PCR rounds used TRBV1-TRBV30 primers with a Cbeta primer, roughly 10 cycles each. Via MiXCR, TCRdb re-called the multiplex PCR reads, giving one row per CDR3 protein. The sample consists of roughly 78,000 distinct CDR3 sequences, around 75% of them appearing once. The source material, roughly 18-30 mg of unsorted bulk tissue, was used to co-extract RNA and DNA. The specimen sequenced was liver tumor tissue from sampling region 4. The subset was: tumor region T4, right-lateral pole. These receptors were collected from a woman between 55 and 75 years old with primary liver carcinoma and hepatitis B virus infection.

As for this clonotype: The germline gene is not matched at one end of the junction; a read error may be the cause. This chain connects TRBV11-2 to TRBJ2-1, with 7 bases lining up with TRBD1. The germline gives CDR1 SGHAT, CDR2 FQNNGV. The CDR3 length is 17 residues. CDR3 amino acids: CASSLRPGQRLCNEQFF. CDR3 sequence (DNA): TGTGCTAGCAGCTTACGACCGGGACAGAGACTCTGCAATGAGCAGTTCTTC.

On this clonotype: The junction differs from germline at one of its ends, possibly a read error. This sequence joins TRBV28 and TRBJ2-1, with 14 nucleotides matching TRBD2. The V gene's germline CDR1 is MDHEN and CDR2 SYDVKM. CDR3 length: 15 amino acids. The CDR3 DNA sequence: TGTGTCAGCAGTTTGGAGACTAGCGGGAGGGATGAGCAGTTCTTC. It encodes CVSSLETSGRDEQFF.

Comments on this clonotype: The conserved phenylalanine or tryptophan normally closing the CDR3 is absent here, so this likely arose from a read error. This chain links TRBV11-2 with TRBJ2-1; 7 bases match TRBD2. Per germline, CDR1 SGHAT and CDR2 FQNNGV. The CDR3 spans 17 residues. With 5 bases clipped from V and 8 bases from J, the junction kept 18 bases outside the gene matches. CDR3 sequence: CASSKRLAGGPGDEQFI. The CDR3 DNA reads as TGTGCCAGCAGCAAGAGACTAGCAGGAGGGCCGGGGGATGAGCAGTTCATC.

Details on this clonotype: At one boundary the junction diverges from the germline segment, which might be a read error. The CDR3 is CARCSKQAEAFF. The CDR3 DNA follows: TGTGCCAGGTGCTCTAAACAGGCTGAAGCTTTTTTT. The V call is TRBV11-2, the J call TRBJ1-1; D might be TRBD1 (5 bases). The CDR3 loop spans 12 amino acids. Germline-derived CDR1 and CDR2 are SGHAT and FQNNGV.

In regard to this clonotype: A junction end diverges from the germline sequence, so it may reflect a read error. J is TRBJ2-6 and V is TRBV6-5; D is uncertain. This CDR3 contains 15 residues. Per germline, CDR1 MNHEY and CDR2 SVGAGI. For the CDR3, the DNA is TGTGCCGGCAGTTCTCGGATAGCTGGGGCCAACGTCCTGACTTTC. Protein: CAGSSRIAGANVLTF.

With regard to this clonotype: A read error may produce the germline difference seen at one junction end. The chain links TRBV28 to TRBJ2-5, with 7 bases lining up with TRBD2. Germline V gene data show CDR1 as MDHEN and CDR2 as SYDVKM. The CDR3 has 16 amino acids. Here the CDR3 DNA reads TGTGCCATCAGTTTACTGGGCGGGAGAGGGGAAGAGACCCAGTACTTC. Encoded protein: CAISLLGGRGEETQYF.

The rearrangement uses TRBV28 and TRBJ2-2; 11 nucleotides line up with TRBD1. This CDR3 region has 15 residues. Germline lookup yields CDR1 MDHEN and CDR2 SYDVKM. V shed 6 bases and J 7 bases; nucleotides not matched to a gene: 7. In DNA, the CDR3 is TGTGCCAGCAGCCGGACAGGGGGCAGGAGCGGGGAGCTGTTTTTT. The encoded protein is CASSRTGGRSGELFF.

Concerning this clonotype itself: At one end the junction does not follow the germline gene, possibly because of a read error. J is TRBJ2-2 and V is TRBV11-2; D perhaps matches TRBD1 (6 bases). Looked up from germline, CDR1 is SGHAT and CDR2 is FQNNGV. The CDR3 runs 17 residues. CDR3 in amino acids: CASIPVGRGIVTGELFF. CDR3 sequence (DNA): TGTGCTAGCATCCCAGTAGGCAGGGGAATTGTCACCGGGGAGCTGTTTTTT. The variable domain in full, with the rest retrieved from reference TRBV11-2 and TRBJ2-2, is EAGVAQSPRYKIIEKRQSVAFWCNPISGHATLYWYQQILGQGPKLLIQFQNNGVVDDSQLPKDRFSAERLKGVDSTLKIQPAKLEDSAVYLCASIPVGRGIVTGELFFGEGSRLTVL.

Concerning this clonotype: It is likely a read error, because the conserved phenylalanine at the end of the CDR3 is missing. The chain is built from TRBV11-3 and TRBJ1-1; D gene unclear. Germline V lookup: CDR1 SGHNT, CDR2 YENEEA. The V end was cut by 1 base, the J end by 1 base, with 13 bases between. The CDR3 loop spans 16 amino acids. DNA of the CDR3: TGTGCCAGCAGCTTAGTCGGGAAATATCGGAACACTGAAGCTTTCTAT. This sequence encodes CASSLVGKYRNTEAFY.

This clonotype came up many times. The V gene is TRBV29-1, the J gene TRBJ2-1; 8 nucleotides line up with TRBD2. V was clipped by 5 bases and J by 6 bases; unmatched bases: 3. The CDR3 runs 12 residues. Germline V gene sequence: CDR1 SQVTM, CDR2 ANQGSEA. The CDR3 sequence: CSVRAGGNEQFF. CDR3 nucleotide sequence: TGCAGCGTTAGGGCGGGAGGCAATGAGCAGTTCTTC.

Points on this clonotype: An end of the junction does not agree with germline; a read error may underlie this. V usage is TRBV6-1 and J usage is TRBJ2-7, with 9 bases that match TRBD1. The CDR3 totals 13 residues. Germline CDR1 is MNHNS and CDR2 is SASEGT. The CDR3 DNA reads TGTGTCAGTACCGGGACAGGGTACCACGAGCACTACTTC. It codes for CVSTGTGYHEHYF.